This T cell receptor (beta chain) was retrieved from a study of molecular identifiers for immune sequencing clone quantification. Germline CDR1 reads MNHEY; CDR2 reads SVGEGT. The germline V and J ends were trimmed by 2 bases and 3 bases, with 7 bases remaining between them. This CDR3 has 13 amino acids. There are many counts of this clonotype. MiXCR was run by TCRdb on the PCR reads, yielding one entry per CDR3 protein. This sample yields about 68,000 distinct CDR3 sequences, of which 15% to 20% are seen a single time; about 1.5% belongs to the top ten. When naive CD8 T cells were sorted, they were gated as CD8+CD4-CCR7+CD45RA+.

Sequenced material: naive CD8+ T cells from blood, with Jurkat cell RNA spiked in. Subset reported: FACS-sorted CD8+CD4-CCR7+CD45RA+ naive T cells. This TCR was recovered from a human donor in good health. Some libraries in this study had Jurkat cell RNA spiked in. The rearrangement links TRBV6-2 or TRBV6-3 to TRBJ1-1, with a weak D call TRBD1 (5 bases). The CDR3 here is CASSYRGYTEAFF. The CDR3 coding sequence is TGTGCCAGCAGTTACCGGGGGTACACTGAAGCTTTCTTT.